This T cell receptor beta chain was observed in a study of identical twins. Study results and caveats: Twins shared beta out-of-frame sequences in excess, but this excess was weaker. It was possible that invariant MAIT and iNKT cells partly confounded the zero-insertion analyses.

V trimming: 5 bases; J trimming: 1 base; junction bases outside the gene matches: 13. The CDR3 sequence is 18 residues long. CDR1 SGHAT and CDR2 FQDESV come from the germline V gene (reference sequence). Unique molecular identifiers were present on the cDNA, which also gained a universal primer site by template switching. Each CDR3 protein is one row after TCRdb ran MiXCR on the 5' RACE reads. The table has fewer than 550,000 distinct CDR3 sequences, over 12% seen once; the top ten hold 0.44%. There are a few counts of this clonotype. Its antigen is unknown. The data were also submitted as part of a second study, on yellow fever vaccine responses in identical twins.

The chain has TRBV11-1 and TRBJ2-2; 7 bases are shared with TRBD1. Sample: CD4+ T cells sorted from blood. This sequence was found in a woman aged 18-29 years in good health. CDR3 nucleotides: TGTGCCAGCAGCACGAACTTAAAGACAGGGAAGAACACCGGGGAGCTGTTTTTT. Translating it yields CASSTNLKTGKNTGELFF.